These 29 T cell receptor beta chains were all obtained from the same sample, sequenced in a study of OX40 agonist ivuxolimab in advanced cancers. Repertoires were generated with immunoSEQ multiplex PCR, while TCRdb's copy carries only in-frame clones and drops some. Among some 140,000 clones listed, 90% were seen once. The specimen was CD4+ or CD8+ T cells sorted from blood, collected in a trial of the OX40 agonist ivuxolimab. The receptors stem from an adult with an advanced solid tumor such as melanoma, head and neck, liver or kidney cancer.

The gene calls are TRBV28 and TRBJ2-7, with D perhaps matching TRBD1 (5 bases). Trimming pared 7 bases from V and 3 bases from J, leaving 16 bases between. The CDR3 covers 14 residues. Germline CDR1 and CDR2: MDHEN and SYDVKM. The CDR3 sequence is CASKGIGQLYEQYF. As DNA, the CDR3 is TGTGCCAGCAAGGGGATTGGTCAACTCTACGAGCAGTACTTC.

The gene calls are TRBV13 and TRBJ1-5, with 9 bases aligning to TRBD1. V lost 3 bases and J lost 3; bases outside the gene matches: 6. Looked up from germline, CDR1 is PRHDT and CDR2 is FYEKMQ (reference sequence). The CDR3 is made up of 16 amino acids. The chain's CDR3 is CASSLGGTGNNQPQHF. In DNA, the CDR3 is TGTGCCAGCAGCTTGGGGGGGACAGGGAACAATCAGCCCCAGCATTTT.

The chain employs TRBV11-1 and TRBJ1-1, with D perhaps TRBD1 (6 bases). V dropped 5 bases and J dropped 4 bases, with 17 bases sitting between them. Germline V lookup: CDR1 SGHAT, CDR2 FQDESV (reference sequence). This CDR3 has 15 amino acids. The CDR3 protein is CASSTQGTLGTEAFF. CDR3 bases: TGTGCCAGCAGCACCCAAGGGACATTGGGCACTGAAGCTTTCTTT.

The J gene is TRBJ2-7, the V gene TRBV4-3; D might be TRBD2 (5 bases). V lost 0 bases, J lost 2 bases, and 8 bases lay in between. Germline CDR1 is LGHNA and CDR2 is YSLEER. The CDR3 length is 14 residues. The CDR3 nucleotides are TGCGCCAGCAGCCAAGACCCCGGGGCCTACGAGCAGTACTTC. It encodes CASSQDPGAYEQYF.

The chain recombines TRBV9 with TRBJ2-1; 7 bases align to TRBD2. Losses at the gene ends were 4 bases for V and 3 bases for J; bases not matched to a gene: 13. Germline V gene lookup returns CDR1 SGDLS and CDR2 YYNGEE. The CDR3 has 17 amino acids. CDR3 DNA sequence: TGTGCCAGCAGCTCACCCCTGGCGGGGGATTACTACAATGAGCAGTTCTTC. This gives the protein CASSSPLAGDYYNEQFF.

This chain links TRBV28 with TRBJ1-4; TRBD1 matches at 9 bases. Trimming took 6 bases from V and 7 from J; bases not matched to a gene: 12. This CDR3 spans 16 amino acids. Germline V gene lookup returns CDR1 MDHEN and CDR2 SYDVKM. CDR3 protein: CASRLSSGTGFEKLFF. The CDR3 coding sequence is TGTGCCAGCAGACTTTCGTCCGGGACAGGGTTTGAAAAACTGTTTTTT.

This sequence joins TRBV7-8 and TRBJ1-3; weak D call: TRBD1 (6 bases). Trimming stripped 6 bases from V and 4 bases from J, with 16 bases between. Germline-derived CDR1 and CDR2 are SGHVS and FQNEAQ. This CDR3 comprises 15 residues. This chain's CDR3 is CASREITGTGNTIYF. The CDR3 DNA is TGTGCCAGCAGAGAAATCACAGGGACCGGAAACACCATATATTTT.

The CDR3 sequence is CASSLTAGVSYNEQFF. In DNA form, the CDR3 reads TGTGCCAGCAGCCTAACAGCGGGAGTTTCCTACAATGAGCAGTTCTTC. This chain links TRBV7-2 with TRBJ2-1; 8 bases are a match to TRBD2. Germline CDR1 SGHTA, CDR2 FQGNSA. The CDR3 totals 16 residues. The junction had 7 bases not matched to a gene; V was cut back by 5 bases and J by 1 base.

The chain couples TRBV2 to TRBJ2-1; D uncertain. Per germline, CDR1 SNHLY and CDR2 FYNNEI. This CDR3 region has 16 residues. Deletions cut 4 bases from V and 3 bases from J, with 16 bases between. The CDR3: CASSVEDPVFYNEQFF. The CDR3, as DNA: TGTGCCAGCAGTGTCGAGGACCCAGTCTTCTACAATGAGCAGTTCTTC.

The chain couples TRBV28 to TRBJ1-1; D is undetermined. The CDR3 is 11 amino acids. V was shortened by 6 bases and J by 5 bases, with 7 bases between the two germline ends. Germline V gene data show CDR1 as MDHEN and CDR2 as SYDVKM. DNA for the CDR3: TGTGCCAGCAGACATCAAACTGAAGCTTTCTTT. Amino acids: CASRHQTEAFF.

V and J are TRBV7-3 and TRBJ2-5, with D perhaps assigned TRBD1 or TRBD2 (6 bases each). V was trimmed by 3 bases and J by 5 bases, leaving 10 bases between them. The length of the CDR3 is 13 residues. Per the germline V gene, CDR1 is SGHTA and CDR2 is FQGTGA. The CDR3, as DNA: TGTGCCAGCAGCTTTCAGGGGAGGGAGACCCAGTACTTC. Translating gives CASSFQGRETQYF.

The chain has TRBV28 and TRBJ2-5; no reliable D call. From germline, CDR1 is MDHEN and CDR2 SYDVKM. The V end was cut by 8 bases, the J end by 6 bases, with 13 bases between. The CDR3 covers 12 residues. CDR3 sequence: CASGPLVQTQYF. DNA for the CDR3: TGTGCCAGCGGCCCCCTTGTGCAGACCCAGTACTTC.

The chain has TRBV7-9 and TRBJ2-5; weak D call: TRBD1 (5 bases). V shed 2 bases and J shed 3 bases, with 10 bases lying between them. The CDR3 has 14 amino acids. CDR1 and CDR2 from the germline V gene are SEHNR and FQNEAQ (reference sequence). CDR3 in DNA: TGTGCCAGCAGCTTATACCCCAGGGAAGAGACCCAGTACTTC. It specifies CASSLYPREETQYF.

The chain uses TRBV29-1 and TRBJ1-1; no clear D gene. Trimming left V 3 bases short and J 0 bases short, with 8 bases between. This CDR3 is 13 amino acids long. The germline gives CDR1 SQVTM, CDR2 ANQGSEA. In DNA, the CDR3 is TGCAGCGTTGAGTCTGCGATGAACACTGAAGCTTTCTTT. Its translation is CSVESAMNTEAFF. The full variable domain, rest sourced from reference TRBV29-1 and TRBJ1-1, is SAVISQKPSRDICQRGTSLTIQCQVDSQVTMMFWYRQQPGQSLTLIATANQGSEATYESGFVIDKFPISRPNLTFSTLTVSNMSPEDSSIYLCSVESAMNTEAFFGQGTRLTVV.

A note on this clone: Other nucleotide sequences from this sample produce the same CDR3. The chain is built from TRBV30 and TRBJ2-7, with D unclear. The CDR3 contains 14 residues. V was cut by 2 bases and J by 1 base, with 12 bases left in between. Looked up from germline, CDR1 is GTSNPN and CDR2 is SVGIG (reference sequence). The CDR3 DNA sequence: TGTGCCTGGAGTTTTGGCGCCGGTTCCTACGAGCAGTACTTC. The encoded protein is CAWSFGAGSYEQYF.

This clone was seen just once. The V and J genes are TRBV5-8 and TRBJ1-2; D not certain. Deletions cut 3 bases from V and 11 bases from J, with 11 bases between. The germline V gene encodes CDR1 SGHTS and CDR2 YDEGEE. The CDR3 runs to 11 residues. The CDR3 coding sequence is TGTGCCAGCAGCTCCAAGGGTATTTACACCTTC. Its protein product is CASSSKGIYTF.

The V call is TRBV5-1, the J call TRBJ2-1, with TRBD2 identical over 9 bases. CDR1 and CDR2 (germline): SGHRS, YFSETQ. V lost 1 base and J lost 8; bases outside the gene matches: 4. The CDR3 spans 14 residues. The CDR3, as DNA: TGCGCCAGCAGCTTGATAGTAGCGGGAGATGAGCAGTTCTTC. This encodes CASSLIVAGDEQFF.

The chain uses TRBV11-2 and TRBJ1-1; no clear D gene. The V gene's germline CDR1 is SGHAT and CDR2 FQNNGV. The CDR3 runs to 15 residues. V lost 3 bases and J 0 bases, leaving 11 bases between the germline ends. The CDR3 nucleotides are TGTGCCAGCAGCTTTTACATGGACCTGAACACTGAAGCTTTCTTT. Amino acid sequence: CASSFYMDLNTEAFF.

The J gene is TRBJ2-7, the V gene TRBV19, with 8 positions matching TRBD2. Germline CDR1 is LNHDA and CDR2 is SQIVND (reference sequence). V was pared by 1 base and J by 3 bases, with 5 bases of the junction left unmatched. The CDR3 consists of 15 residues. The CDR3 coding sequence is TGTGCCAGTAGTATAGCGGGAGGGCCACTCTACGAGCAGTACTTC. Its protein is CASSIAGGPLYEQYF.

The CDR3 region is CASSQDPPDREKLFF. DNA for the CDR3: TGTGCCAGCAGCCAAGACCCCCCGGACAGGGAAAAACTGTTTTTT. V and J are TRBV14 and TRBJ1-4, with TRBD1 identical over 7 bases. The CDR3 totals 15 residues. V dropped 0 bases and J dropped 8; count of bases not matched to a gene: 6. The germline V gene has CDR1 SGHDN and CDR2 FVKESK. Based on the CDR3 plus reference TRBV14 and TRBJ1-4, the full variable domain is EAGVTQFPSHSVIEKGQTVTLRCDPISGHDNLYWYRRVMGKEIKFLLHFVKESKQDESGMPNNRFLAERTGGTYSTLKVQPAELEDSGVYFCASSQDPPDREKLFFGSGTQLSVL.

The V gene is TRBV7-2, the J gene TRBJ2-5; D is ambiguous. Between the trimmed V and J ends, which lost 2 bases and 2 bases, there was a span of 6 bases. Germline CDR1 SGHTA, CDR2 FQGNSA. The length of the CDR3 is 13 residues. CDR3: CASSLPAQETQYF. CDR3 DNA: TGTGCCAGCAGCTTACCAGCACAAGAGACCCAGTACTTC.

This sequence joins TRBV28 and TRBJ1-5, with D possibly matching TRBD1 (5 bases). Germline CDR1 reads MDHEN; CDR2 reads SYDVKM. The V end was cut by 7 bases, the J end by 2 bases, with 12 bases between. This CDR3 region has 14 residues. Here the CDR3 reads CASNRSGGNQPQHF. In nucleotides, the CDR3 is TGTGCCAGCAACAGGTCTGGAGGCAATCAGCCCCAGCATTTT.

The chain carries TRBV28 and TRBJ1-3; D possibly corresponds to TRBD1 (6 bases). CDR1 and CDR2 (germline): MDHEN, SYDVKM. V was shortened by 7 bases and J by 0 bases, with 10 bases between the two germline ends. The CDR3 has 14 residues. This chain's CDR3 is CASNQGNSGNTIYF. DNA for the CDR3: TGTGCCAGCAATCAGGGGAACTCTGGAAACACCATATATTTT.

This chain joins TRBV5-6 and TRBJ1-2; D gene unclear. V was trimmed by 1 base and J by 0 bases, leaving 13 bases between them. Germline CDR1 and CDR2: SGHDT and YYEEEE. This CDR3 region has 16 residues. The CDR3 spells CASSLRPGAANYGYTF. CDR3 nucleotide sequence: TGTGCCAGCAGCTTGAGGCCTGGAGCCGCTAACTATGGCTACACCTTC.

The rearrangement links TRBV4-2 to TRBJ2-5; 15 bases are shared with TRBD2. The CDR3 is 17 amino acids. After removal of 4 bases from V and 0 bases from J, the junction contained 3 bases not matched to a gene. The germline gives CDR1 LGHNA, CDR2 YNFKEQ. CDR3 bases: TGTGCCAGCAGCCGGGGGACTAGCGGGAGGTACCAAGAGACCCAGTACTTC. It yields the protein CASSRGTSGRYQETQYF.

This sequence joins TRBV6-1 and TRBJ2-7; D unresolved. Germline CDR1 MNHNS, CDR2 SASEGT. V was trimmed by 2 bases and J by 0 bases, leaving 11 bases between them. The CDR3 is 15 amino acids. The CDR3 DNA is TGTGCCAGCAGTGAACCAGGAAGGAGCTCCTACGAGCAGTACTTC. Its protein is CASSEPGRSSYEQYF.

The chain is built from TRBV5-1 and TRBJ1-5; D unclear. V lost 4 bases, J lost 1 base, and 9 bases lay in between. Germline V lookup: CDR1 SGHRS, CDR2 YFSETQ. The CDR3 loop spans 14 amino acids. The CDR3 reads CASSPGMSNQPQHF. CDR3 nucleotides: TGCGCCAGCAGCCCTGGAATGAGCAATCAGCCCCAGCATTTT.

The CDR3 loop is CASSYQEHVPEQFF. The CDR3 coding sequence is TGTGCCAGCAGCTACCAGGAGCACGTGCCCGAGCAGTTCTTC. The chain links TRBV11-3 to TRBJ2-1; D unclear. Trimming stripped 4 bases from V and 10 bases from J, with 17 bases between. CDR1 and CDR2 (germline): SGHNT, YENEEA. The CDR3 runs 14 residues.

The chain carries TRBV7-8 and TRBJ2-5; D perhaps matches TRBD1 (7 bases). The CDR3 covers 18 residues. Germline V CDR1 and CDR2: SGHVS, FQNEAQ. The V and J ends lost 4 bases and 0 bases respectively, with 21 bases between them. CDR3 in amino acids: CASSYRQGGGVYQETQYF. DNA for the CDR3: TGTGCCAGCAGCTACAGACAGGGTGGCGGGGTGTACCAAGAGACCCAGTACTTC.